The 27 T cell receptor beta chains below all came from one sample that was sequenced in a study of CD8+ T cells in alopecia areata. Treatment here: oral pan-JAK inhibitor, 5-10 mg twice daily. Once RNA had been extracted, it was reverse transcribed into cDNA to act as the sequencing template. Produced via immunoSEQ multiplex PCR; TCRdb's table is partial and in-frame only. The data contain about 210,000 clones, around two fifths of them singletons. The material sequenced was CD4+ T cells sorted from blood, taken between weeks 36 and 40, from a patient treated with tofacitinib. Source of these receptors: a human donor with alopecia areata.

This clone was observed once. This chain links TRBV30 with TRBJ1-2, with TRBD1 matching 7 bases. Germline CDR1 reads GTSNPN; CDR2 reads SVGIG (reference sequence). After removal of 1 base from V and 5 bases from J, the junction contained 4 bases not matched to a gene. The CDR3 spans 13 residues. This CDR3 is CAWSGQGLYGYTF. The CDR3 nucleotides read TGTGCCTGGAGTGGACAGGGCCTATATGGCTACACCTTC.

The chain joins TRBV6-6 to TRBJ2-1; no firm D call. V was clipped by 7 bases and J by 12 bases, with 13 bases between them. Germline V gene sequence: CDR1 MNHNY, CDR2 SVGAGI (reference sequence). The CDR3 totals 11 residues. The CDR3 loop is CASTSGARQFF. DNA of the CDR3: TGTGCCAGCACCAGTGGAGCTCGGCAGTTCTTC.

The chain links TRBV15 to TRBJ2-7; 11 bases match TRBD2. The V gene's germline CDR1 is LNHNV and CDR2 YYDKDF (reference sequence). Losses at the gene ends were 0 bases for V and 4 bases for J; bases not matched to a gene: 2. The CDR3 extends over 15 amino acids. CDR3 sequence reads: CATSRDPSGGYEQYF. In DNA form, the CDR3 reads TGTGCCACCAGCAGAGATCCTAGCGGGGGGTACGAGCAGTACTTC.

V and J are TRBV6-6 and TRBJ2-5; D is possibly TRBD1 (7 bases). CDR1 is MNHNY, CDR2 SVGAGI, per germline (reference sequence). With 4 bases removed from V and 6 bases from J, the gap between germline ends came to 18 bases. This CDR3 region has 15 residues. The CDR3 region has the DNA TGTGCCAGCAGTTTTAACAGGGGAGGCTCGCAGACCCAGTACTTC. It encodes CASSFNRGGSQTQYF.

This clone was detected only a few times. The rearrangement uses TRBV6-1 and TRBJ1-5; the match to TRBD1 covers 8 bases. This CDR3 comprises 15 residues. Germline V gene lookup returns CDR1 MNHNS and CDR2 SASEGT. J gave up 7 bases and V 6 bases, and 11 bases lay outside the gene matches. The CDR3 region is CASRQQGQVGQPQHF. The DNA of the CDR3 is TGTGCCAGCAGGCAGCAGGGACAGGTAGGGCAGCCCCAGCATTTT.

This CDR3 is CASSLGLAGSYEQYF. CDR3 DNA sequence: TGTGCCAGCAGCTTAGGACTAGCGGGCTCCTACGAGCAGTACTTC. This rearrangement joins TRBV7-6 to TRBJ2-7; 10 positions agree with TRBD2. This CDR3 contains 15 residues. CDR1 and CDR2 (germline): SGHVS, FNYEAQ. Trimming removed 1 base from V and 0 bases from J; junction bases left unmatched: 0.

A remark on this clone: The DNA is left out, because the CDR3 cannot be placed on it with certainty; the CDR3 is given as TCRdb lists it. The CDR3 reads CASSSSPRTPWGTQYF. The chain is built from TRBV13 and TRBJ2-5; the DNA was not used to check the table's D call, TRBD1. Looked up from germline, CDR1 is PRHDT and CDR2 is FYEKMQ (reference sequence). The CDR3 comprises 16 residues, both ends counted.

The chain employs TRBV7-8 and TRBJ2-7, with a possible D match to TRBD1 (6 bases). This CDR3 is built from 15 residues. Germline CDR1 SGHVS, CDR2 FQNEAQ. V gave up 1 base and J gave up 2 bases, with 12 bases separating them. CDR3: CASSLVRWGPYEQYF. The CDR3 region has the DNA TGTGCCAGCAGCTTAGTACGGTGGGGGCCCTACGAGCAGTACTTC. The whole variable domain, filled in from reference TRBV7-8 and TRBJ2-7, reads GAGVSQSPRYKVAKRGQDVALRCDPISGHVSLFWYQQALGQGPEFLTYFQNEAQLDKSGLPSDRFFAERPEGSVSTLKIQRTQQEDSAVYLCASSLVRWGPYEQYFGPGTRLTVT.

This clone has a single count. A read error likely explains this, since a far larger clone differs by one base. V and J are TRBV6-1 and TRBJ2-6; D is tentatively TRBD1 or TRBD2 (5 bases each). Germline V gene sequence: CDR1 MNHNS, CDR2 SASEGT. The CDR3 is made up of 13 amino acids. V was shortened by 6 bases and J by 2 bases, with 5 bases between the two germline ends. As DNA, the CDR3 is TGTGCCAGCAGGGGGGCTGGGGCCAACGTCCTGACTTTC. Its protein is CASRGAGANVLTF.

This clone has only a few counts. Other DNA sequences in this specimen translate into the identical CDR3. The rearrangement links TRBV6-1 to TRBJ2-7; D unresolved. V was trimmed by 7 bases and J by 1 base, leaving 5 bases between them. This CDR3 has 11 residues. Germline V CDR1 and CDR2: MNHNS, SASEGT. CDR3: CASTESYEQYF. DNA of the CDR3: TGTGCCAGCACCGAATCCTACGAGCAGTACTTC.

The chain joins TRBV7-8 to TRBJ2-1; D might be TRBD2 (6 bases). V dropped 7 bases and J dropped 5 bases, with 18 bases sitting between them. The CDR3 loop spans 15 amino acids. Germline-derived CDR1 and CDR2 are SGHVS and FQNEAQ. CDR3 residues: CASTPVGTRNNEQFF. The CDR3, as DNA: TGTGCCAGCACTCCGGTGGGGACTCGCAACAATGAGCAGTTCTTC.

The table lists this clone with a count of one. This chain uses TRBV25-1 with TRBJ2-7; D possibly matches TRBD1 or TRBD2 (7 bases each). This CDR3 has 15 amino acids. Germline assignment: CDR1 MGHDK and CDR2 SYGVNS. The germline V and J ends were trimmed by 9 bases and 5 bases, with 23 bases remaining between them. CDR3 DNA sequence: TGTGCCAGGCCCCGGTGCAGGGGGGGACAAGACGAGCAGTACTTC. Encoded protein: CARPRCRGGQDEQYF.

The table lists this clone with a few counts. The rearrangement links TRBV29-1 to TRBJ2-3, with D unresolved. The CDR3 runs 9 residues. The V and J ends lost 6 bases and 6 bases respectively, with 4 bases between them. CDR1 is SQVTM, CDR2 ANQGSEA, per germline. CDR3 bases: TGCAGCGTCTCTGATACGCAGTATTTT. Residues: CSVSDTQYF.

The rearrangement links TRBV5-1 to TRBJ1-1; D gene uncertain. The V gene lost 0 bases and the J gene lost 7 bases, with 13 bases spanning the gap. Germline CDR1 is SGHRS and CDR2 is YFSETQ. The CDR3 contains 14 residues. CDR3 in amino acids: CASSLVGNLGEAFF. The CDR3 bases are TGCGCCAGCAGCTTGGTCGGCAACCTCGGTGAAGCTTTCTTT.

CDR3 bases: TGTGCCAGCGGTTCAGGGATAGGTCCCGGGGCCCAGTACTTC. Translation gives CASGSGIGPGAQYF. The chain uses TRBV6-6 and TRBJ2-5; D might be TRBD1 or TRBD2, each matching 5 bases. The CDR3 runs 14 residues. Germline V lookup: CDR1 MNHNY, CDR2 SVGAGI (reference sequence). Trimming pared 8 bases from V and 9 bases from J, leaving 22 bases between.

This rearrangement joins TRBV19 to TRBJ2-3, with D perhaps TRBD1 (6 bases). The CDR3 consists of 15 residues. Between the trimmed V and J ends, which lost 5 bases and 4 bases, there was a span of 16 bases. CDR1 and CDR2 from the germline V gene are LNHDA and SQIVND (reference sequence). CDR3: CASSVQGIWADTQYF. The DNA of the CDR3 is TGTGCCAGTAGTGTGCAGGGGATATGGGCAGATACGCAGTATTTT.

The genes are TRBV9 and TRBJ2-2; D might be TRBD2 (5 bases). Germline CDR1 and CDR2: SGDLS and YYNGEE. The CDR3 spans 15 residues. Trimming left V 2 bases short and J 1 base short, with 9 bases between. The CDR3 DNA reads as TGTGCCAGCAGCGTTACTGGAGGGAACACCGGGGAGCTGTTTTTT. This gives the protein CASSVTGGNTGELFF.

The chain uses TRBV30 and TRBJ2-7; 12 nucleotides match TRBD1. The V and J ends lost 2 bases and 4 bases, in that order; junction bases with no gene match: 9. The germline gives CDR1 GTSNPN, CDR2 SVGIG (reference sequence). This CDR3 spans 16 amino acids. CDR3 sequence reads: CAWSTYAGQGAYEQYF. The CDR3 DNA reads as TGTGCCTGGAGTACTTACGCGGGACAGGGGGCTTACGAGCAGTACTTC.

Written as DNA, the CDR3 is TGCAGCGCCCGGACCGTTAGCGGGGGAACCTACAATGAGCAGTTCTTC. It codes for CSARTVSGGTYNEQFF. The gene calls are TRBV29-1 and TRBJ2-1; 9 positions agree with TRBD2. Unmatched junction bases numbered 12, after V lost 7 bases and J lost 2 bases. The CDR3 runs 16 residues. CDR1 SQVTM and CDR2 ANQGSEA come from the germline V gene.

The J gene is TRBJ1-5, the V gene TRBV7-2; 7 bases agree with TRBD1. The CDR3 has 14 amino acids. CDR1 and CDR2 (germline): SGHTA, FQGNSA. V trimming: 6 bases; J trimming: 7 bases; junction bases outside the gene matches: 9. The CDR3 loop is CASSLRQGGQPQHF. CDR3 nucleotides: TGTGCCAGCAGTCTCAGACAGGGTGGCCAGCCCCAGCATTTT.

The chain has TRBV30 and TRBJ2-5; D unclear. This CDR3 contains 13 residues. Germline CDR1 and CDR2: GTSNPN and SVGIG (reference sequence). Trimming stripped 1 base from V and 5 bases from J, with 11 bases between. CDR3 sequence (DNA): TGTGCCTGGAGTGGCTTAGGGCGGGAGACCCAGTACTTC. Its protein product is CAWSGLGRETQYF.

A few counts support this clone. This chain links TRBV28 with TRBJ1-2; D unresolved. The V and J ends lost 5 bases and 8 bases respectively, with 12 bases between them. The CDR3 contains 12 residues. In germline, CDR1 is MDHEN, CDR2 SYDVKM. CDR3 DNA: TGTGCCAGCAGTCTACGATTGCAGGGCTACACCTTC. Its translation is CASSLRLQGYTF.

This clone came up a few times. The chain has TRBV15 and TRBJ2-4; a weak D match, TRBD1 (6 bases). Germline V CDR1 and CDR2: LNHNV, YYDKDF (reference sequence). The ends were cut back, 0 bases at V and 1 base at J, with 16 bases in the middle. The CDR3 sequence is 18 residues long. Here the CDR3 reads CATSREYGAGEAKNIQYF. CDR3 in DNA: TGTGCCACCAGCAGAGAGTATGGGGCAGGGGAGGCCAAAAACATTCAGTACTTC.

V is TRBV14 and J is TRBJ2-2; D is unresolved. V was shortened by 4 bases and J by 6 bases, with 12 bases between the two germline ends. CDR3 length equals 14 residues. In germline, CDR1 is SGHDN, CDR2 FVKESK. The CDR3 region is CASSPDLVPGELFF. The DNA of the CDR3 is TGTGCCAGCAGCCCCGATCTCGTCCCCGGGGAGCTGTTTTTT.

This clone has more than one count but fewer than ten. The chain combines TRBV5-1 with TRBJ2-7, with D possibly matching TRBD2 (6 bases). V lost 1 base, J lost 11 bases, and 22 bases lay in between. The CDR3 is 15 residues long. Germline CDR1 SGHRS, CDR2 YFSETQ. CDR3 sequence: CASSLIAAASGLEYF. In DNA, the CDR3 is TGCGCCAGCAGCTTGATAGCGGCGGCCTCGGGATTGGAGTACTTC. Variable domain in full (rest from reference TRBV5-1 and TRBJ2-7): KAGVTQTPRYLIKTRGQQVTLSCSPISGHRSVSWYQQTPGQGLQFLFEYFSETQRNKGNFPGRFSGRQFSNSRSEMNVSTLELGDSALYLCASSLIAAASGLEYFGPGTRLTVT.

This clone was seen a few times. This CDR3 is CASSSGGTNEQFF. The CDR3 DNA reads as TGTGCCAGCAGTTCGGGAGGGACCAATGAGCAGTTCTTC. The rearrangement joins TRBV6-6 to TRBJ2-1, with 8 bases aligning to TRBD2. Looked up from germline, CDR1 is MNHNY and CDR2 is SVGAGI (reference sequence). J lost 6 bases, V lost 4 bases, and 2 bases had no gene match. This CDR3 region has 13 residues.

This clone has more than one count but fewer than ten. The chain couples TRBV11-2 to TRBJ2-1; D is perhaps TRBD1 (6 bases). Trimming removed 4 bases from V and 4 bases from J, with 8 bases in between. Germline V gene sequence: CDR1 SGHAT, CDR2 FQNNGV. There are 13 residues in the CDR3. Here the CDR3 DNA reads TGTGCCAGCAGCTCAACAGGGTACAATGAGCAGTTCTTC. Translating it yields CASSSTGYNEQFF.